This TCR beta chain was profiled in a study of blood T cell repertoires in COVID-19. Looking at the study overall: Specimens from acute and convalescent COVID-19 originated in the United States, Italy and Spain. PBMCs, B-cell-depleted T cells, or T cells were the source of the cDNA or gDNA that made up the material.

Methods used by the authors: From reference gene primer amplification, estimates of nucleated cell counts were derived. Produced via immunoSEQ multiplex PCR; TCRdb's table is partial and in-frame only. That table supplies the V and J calls and clone size; D and trimming were determined from the DNA. The table includes about 250,000 clones, 70% to 90% detected once. The receptor was isolated from a man in his late teens or twenties with active or convalescent COVID-19. The sequencing input was peripheral blood.

The CDR3 region has the DNA TGTGCCAGCAGCCTGACAGGGGACCTCGACGAGCAGTACTTC. Translated, it gives CASSLTGDLDEQYF. The rearrangement links TRBV5-6 to TRBJ2-7, with 8 bases identical to TRBD1. The CDR3 runs to 14 residues. Germline CDR1 SGHDT, CDR2 YYEEEE. Trimming at V came to 4 bases and at J to 5 bases, leaving 8 bases not matched to a gene.